This T cell receptor beta chain was sequenced in a study of shared clonotypes between healthy human individuals. For the study at large: The donor group consisted of a couple of women and a few men, aged 18 to 49. Notes on the study in general: Estimated richness was generally greater in naive than memory subsets. With a handful of donors compared, 4% to 5.5% of naive CD4 clonotypes were shared.

Naive CD8 cells lacked CD45RO and underwent positive selection for CCR7, leaving out terminally differentiated effector memory CD45RA+ cells. Regarding this clone: Its target is not known.

Some clones are missing from TCRdb's copy, which holds only in-frame ones; the method was immunoSEQ multiplex PCR. The repertoire consists of 560,000 or so clones, with about 96% occurring once and the leading ten covering around 0.1%. The material sequenced was naive CD8+ T cells sorted from blood. The sequence was collected from a young woman in good health.

The CDR3 sequence is CASGADGYTF. The CDR3 DNA follows: TGTGCCAGCGGTGCCGATGGCTACACCTTC. The chain is built from TRBV2 and TRBJ1-2; the D is unclear. Germline V gene sequence: CDR1 SNHLY, CDR2 FYNNEI. Between the trimmed V and J ends, which lost 8 bases and 6 bases, there was a span of 7 bases. The CDR3 totals 10 residues. Based on the CDR3 plus reference TRBV2 and TRBJ1-2, the full variable domain is EPEVTQTPSHQVTQMGQEVILRCVPISNHLYFYWYRQILGQKVEFLVSFYNNEISEKSEIFDDQFSVERPDGSNFTLKIRSTKLEDSAMYFCASGADGYTFGSGTRLTVV.